These 3 T cell receptor beta chains came from one sample sequenced in a study of beta chain features in type 1 diabetes. These receptors lack a known antigen. Study-level results: In all four CD4+ subsets, TCRB CDR3 length was significantly, moderately reduced in type 1 diabetes.

The entirety of the isolated RNA underwent reverse transcription, so expressed TCRB transcripts were sequenced. Assay used: immunoSEQ multiplex PCR; TCRdb lists only in-frame clones, some missing. The data show 160,000 or so clones, 6.5% to 8.5% seen once. Sequenced sample: central memory CD4+ T cells from blood. The source of these receptors is a woman in her late teens or twenties with type 1 diabetes.

The chain joins TRBV7-2 to TRBJ2-3; 12 nucleotides match TRBD2. The V segment lost 5 bases and the J segment 0 bases; nucleotides outside the gene matches: 6. The CDR3 is 17 residues long. Germline lookup yields CDR1 SGHTA and CDR2 FQGNSA. CDR3 in DNA: TGTGCCAGCAGCCCAAGGACTAGCGGGGCTAGCACAGATACGCAGTATTTT. It specifies CASSPRTSGASTDTQYF.

This clone occurred a few times. This chain links TRBV5-8 with TRBJ2-1, with 14 bases that match TRBD2. Per the germline V gene, CDR1 is SGHTS and CDR2 is YDEGEE. J lost 7 bases, V lost 0 bases, and 3 bases had no gene match. The CDR3 spans 16 residues. As DNA, the CDR3 is TGTGCCAGCAGCTTGGGACTAGCGGGAGGGAGGAATGAGCAGTTCTTC. This codes for CASSLGLAGGRNEQFF. The whole variable domain, remainder taken from reference TRBV5-8 and TRBJ2-1, is EAGVTQSPTHLIKTRGQQATLRCSPISGHTSVYWYQQALGLGLQFLLWYDEGEERNRGNFPPRFSGRQFPNYSSELNVNALELEDSALYLCASSLGLAGGRNEQFFGPGTRLTVL.

V usage is TRBV28 and J usage is TRBJ1-2; D is undetermined. From germline, CDR1 is MDHEN and CDR2 SYDVKM. V lost 2 bases and J lost 5, with 12 bases in between. The CDR3 runs 14 residues. The CDR3 DNA reads as TGTGCCAGCAGTTTAGACGATCAGGCATATGGCTACACCTTC. Its translation: CASSLDDQAYGYTF.